A selection of T cell receptor beta chains follows, all from one sample in a study of T cell repertoires in cytomegalovirus infection. TCRdb independently ran MiXCR on the reads; one entry per CDR3 protein. Of roughly 630,000 distinct CDR3 sequences in the sample, 24% were seen once. Input material: CD8+ T cells from PBMCs. All receptors derive from a human donor in good health (CMV status not recorded). Some clones in this sample may be carry-over from other donors' samples. The CDR3 runs from the conserved cysteine through the conserved F or W. The order of the fields is D gene, CDR3 length, J gene, V gene, clone size, CDR3 protein, CDR3 DNA. A D gene is named only where the DNA matches it firmly. Size values are once, few and many counts, or a class for expanded clones, and some rows have none.

TRBD2	15	TRBJ2-1	TRBV6-2/TRBV6-3	.	CASSYLAGGQNEQFF	TGTGCCAGCAGTTACCTAGCGGGGGGGCAGAATGAGCAGTTCTTC
TRBD2	16	TRBJ2-5	TRBV7-8	many	CASSLVSGLAQETQYF	TGTGCCAGCAGCTTAGTATCAGGACTAGCACAAGAGACCCAGTACTTC
TRBD1	15	TRBJ2-7	TRBV5-8	few	CASSLGQGPRDEQYF	TGTGCCAGCAGCTTGGGACAGGGCCCTCGGGACGAGCAGTACTTC
.	13	TRBJ2-7	TRBV12-3/TRBV12-4	many	CASRSQITYEQYF	TGTGCCAGCAGGTCACAGATCACCTACGAGCAGTACTTC
TRBD2	14	TRBJ2-5	TRBV6-6	.	CATEPPGLAETQYF	TGTGCCACCGAGCCGCCGGGACTAGCGGAGACCCAGTACTTC
TRBD2	14	TRBJ2-5	TRBV7-9	many	CASRHQREQETQYF	TGTGCCAGCAGACACCAGCGGGAGCAAGAGACCCAGTACTTC
.	18	TRBJ2-5	TRBV7-2	many	CASSLGNQRQSTGETQYF	TGTGCCAGCAGCTTAGGTAACCAGAGGCAGAGCACTGGAGAGACCCAGTACTTC
TRBD1	20	TRBJ2-1	TRBV6-2/TRBV6-3	.	CASSYPTGGRQLYLFNEQFF	TGTGCCAGCAGTTACCCGACAGGGGGACGACAACTTTATCTGTTCAATGAGCAGTTCTTC
TRBD1	15	TRBJ1-1	TRBV28	.	CASSLSKGAVTEAFF	TGTGCCAGCAGTTTATCTAAGGGGGCGGTCACTGAAGCTTTCTTT
.	13	TRBJ1-1	TRBV29-1	.	CSVAANRNTEAFF	TGCAGCGTTGCGGCGAACCGGAACACTGAAGCTTTCTTT
TRBD1	15	TRBJ1-2	TRBV5-6	.	CVSSGPTGAGYGYTF	TGTGTCAGCAGCGGACCGACAGGGGCTGGCTATGGCTACACCTTC
.	14	TRBJ1-4	TRBV7-2	many	CASSGIPPDEKLFF	TGTGCCAGCAGCGGCATCCCACCCGATGAAAAACTGTTTTTT
.	10	TRBJ2-5	TRBV2	.	CASSGRTQYF	TGTGCCAGCAGTGGGAGGACCCAGTACTTC
.	11	TRBJ2-2	TRBV20-1	.	CSARTNGELFF	TGCAGTGCTAGGACGAACGGGGAGCTGTTTTTT
TRBD1	17	TRBJ1-4	TRBV7-2	few	CASSPDEGARTNEKLFF	TGTGCCAGCTCCCCGGACGAGGGGGCGCGTACTAATGAAAAACTGTTTTTT
TRBD1	16	TRBJ2-1	TRBV7-9	.	CASSLALGGVYNEQFF	TGTGCCAGCAGCTTAGCGCTAGGGGGCGTCTACAATGAGCAGTTCTTC
.	15	TRBJ1-2	TRBV7-9	many	CASSPNRAFYYGYTF	TGTGCCAGCAGCCCAAACAGAGCCTTTTACTATGGCTACACCTTC
.	11	TRBJ1-1	TRBV10-3	few	CATLGRTEAFF	TGTGCCACCTTGGGGAGGACTGAAGCTTTCTTT
.	15	TRBJ2-2	TRBV28	many	CASSFLADNTGELFF	TGTGCCAGCAGTTTCTTGGCAGATAACACCGGGGAGCTGTTTTTT
TRBD1	14	TRBJ2-7	TRBV20-1	once	CSAQGQGLSYEQYF	TGCAGTGCTCAGGGACAGGGGCTTTCCTACGAGCAGTACTTC
.	14	TRBJ2-1	TRBV28	few	CASTASLGYNEQFF	TGTGCCAGCACAGCGTCTCTCGGGTACAATGAGCAGTTCTTC
.	13	TRBJ2-1	TRBV12-3/TRBV12-4	many	CASSLLTYNEQFF	TGTGCCAGCAGTTTATTGACCTACAATGAGCAGTTCTTC
.	11	TRBJ1-1	TRBV20-1	few	CSASFFSEAFF	TGCAGTGCTAGTTTTTTCTCTGAAGCTTTCTTT
TRBD1	15	TRBJ1-2	TRBV29-1	few	CSVPTSDRGNYGYTF	TGCAGCGTTCCAACTTCGGACAGGGGAAACTATGGCTACACCTTC
TRBD1	16	TRBJ1-2	TRBV6-6	.	CASSYPPEGANYGYTF	TGTGCCAGCAGTTACCCCCCGGAGGGGGCCAACTATGGCTACACCTTC
.	13	TRBJ2-2	TRBV29-1	.	CSVEDPRVGELFF	TGCAGCGTTGAAGATCCACGGGTTGGGGAGCTGTTTTTT
TRBD2	17	TRBJ2-1	TRBV29-1	.	CSVEGLGNNRAYNEQFF	TGCAGCGTTGAGGGACTAGGTAACAATCGCGCCTACAATGAGCAGTTCTTC
.	15	TRBJ1-4	TRBV4-1	few	CASSQEGREHEKLFF	TGCGCCAGCAGCCAAGAGGGCAGGGAACACGAAAAACTGTTTTTT
.	15	TRBJ2-5	TRBV20-1	.	CSARNPAGRKETQYF	TGCAGTGCTAGAAACCCAGCAGGGCGAAAAGAGACCCAGTACTTC
.	13	TRBJ1-4	TRBV7-6	.	CASSISSNEKLFF	TGTGCCAGCAGCATTTCAAGTAATGAAAAACTGTTTTTT
TRBD1	16	TRBJ2-3	TRBV14	few	CASSQYQGAPTDTQYF	TGTGCCAGCAGCCAGTACCAGGGGGCGCCGACAGATACGCAGTATTTT
.	15	TRBJ2-3	TRBV28	.	CASSSRTMVGDTQYF	TGTGCCAGCAGTTCACGGACCATGGTGGGGGATACGCAGTATTTT